This TCR beta chain was found in a study of human T cells and chemical hapten exposure. Overall study context: Largely, small differences in pooled library volume made per-sample TCR yields vary.

V shed 8 bases and J 2 bases; nucleotides not matched to a gene: 14. This CDR3 has 17 amino acids. Germline values: CDR1 DFQATT, CDR2 SNEGSKA (reference sequence). This clonotype appeared many times. As for time point: healthy volunteer bleed at 6 weeks. Whole blood, unfractionated, served as the material for total RNA extraction. During construction of the library, unique molecular identifiers were attached to individual cDNA molecules for quantitative, reproducible TCR counting. In the authors' methods: The median was roughly 100,000 TCRs per sample, ranging roughly 23,224 to 750,000. TCRdb ran MiXCR on the RACE reads and lists one entry per CDR3 protein. Here the V and J calls rest on TCRdb's processing, not on the authors' analysis. Of some 40,000 distinct CDR3 sequences in the sample, around 4% were seen once.

The receptor comes from a human donor in good health. Some clones in this sample may be carry-over from other donors' samples. The sequenced material came from whole blood. The V call is TRBV20-1, the J call TRBJ2-3; 12 bases line up with TRBD2. The CDR3 spells CSSLDPWTSGDTDTQYF. The CDR3 coding sequence is TGCAGTTCGCTAGACCCCTGGACTAGCGGGGACACAGATACGCAGTATTTT.